The clone carrying this T cell receptor beta chain was detected only a few times. Antigen: not known. 5'RACE primed from the constant segment yielded TCR alpha and TCR beta cDNA libraries bearing sample barcodes and UMIs. TCRdb re-derived calls from the 5' RACE reads in MiXCR, one entry per CDR3 protein. Of around 390,000 distinct CDR3 sequences listed, more than 15% are singletons. Germline loops: CDR1 SNHLY, CDR2 FYNNEI. The ends were cut back, 4 bases at V and 2 bases at J, with 10 bases in the middle. The CDR3 contains 14 residues. This sample was included in a study of T-cell memory formation after mild COVID-19. As for the study in general: The two donors had largely donor-specific TCR clusters. Study-level points and caveats: Second-wave clones with a day 37 peak had unconfirmed SARS-CoV-2 specificity.

The TCR originated in a man between 18 and 35 years old who had mild COVID-19 (a few samples of this study predate the infection). Cell type and time point are not known. Material: PBMCs or a T cell subset sorted from them (not recorded which). V is TRBV2 and J is TRBJ2-3; D is ambiguous. The CDR3 nucleotides are TGTGCCAGCAGTGCTGGCAGTAACACAGATACGCAGTATTTT. Protein product: CASSAGSNTDTQYF.